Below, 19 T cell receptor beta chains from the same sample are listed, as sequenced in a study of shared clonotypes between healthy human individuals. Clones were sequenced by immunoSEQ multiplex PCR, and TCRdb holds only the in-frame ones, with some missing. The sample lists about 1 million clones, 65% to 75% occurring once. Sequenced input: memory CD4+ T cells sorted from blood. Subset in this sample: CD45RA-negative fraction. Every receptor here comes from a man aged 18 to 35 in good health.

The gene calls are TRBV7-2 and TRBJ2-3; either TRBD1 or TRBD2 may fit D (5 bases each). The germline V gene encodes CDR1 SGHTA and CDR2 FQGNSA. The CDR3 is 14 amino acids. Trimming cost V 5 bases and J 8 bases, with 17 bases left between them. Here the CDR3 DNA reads TGTGCCAGCAGCATATCCGGGACCGGAAGTACGCAGTATTTT. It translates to CASSISGTGSTQYF.

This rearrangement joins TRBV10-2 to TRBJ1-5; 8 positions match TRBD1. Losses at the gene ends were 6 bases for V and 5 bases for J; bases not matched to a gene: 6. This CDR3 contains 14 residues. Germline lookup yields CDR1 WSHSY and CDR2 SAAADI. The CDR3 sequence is CASRDQGAYQPQHF. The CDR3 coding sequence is TGCGCCAGCAGGGACCAGGGGGCGTATCAGCCCCAGCATTTT.

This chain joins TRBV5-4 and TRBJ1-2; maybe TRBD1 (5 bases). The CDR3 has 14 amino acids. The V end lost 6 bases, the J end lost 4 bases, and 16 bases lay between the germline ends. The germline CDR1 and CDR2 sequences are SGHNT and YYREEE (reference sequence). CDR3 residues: CASTSGGNGYGYTF. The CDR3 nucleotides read TGTGCCAGCACCTCGGGGGGGAACGGCTATGGCTACACCTTC.

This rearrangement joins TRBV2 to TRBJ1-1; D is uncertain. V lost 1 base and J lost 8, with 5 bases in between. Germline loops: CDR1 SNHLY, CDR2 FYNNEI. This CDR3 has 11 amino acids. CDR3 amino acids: CASSEVLEAFF. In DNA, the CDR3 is TGTGCCAGCAGTGAAGTGCTGGAAGCTTTCTTT.

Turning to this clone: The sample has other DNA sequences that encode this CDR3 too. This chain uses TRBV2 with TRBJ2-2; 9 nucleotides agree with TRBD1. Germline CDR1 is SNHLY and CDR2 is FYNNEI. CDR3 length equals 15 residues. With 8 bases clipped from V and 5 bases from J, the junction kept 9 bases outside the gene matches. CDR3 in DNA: TGTGCCAGCGGGGGGACAGGGAGAGGGACCGGGGAGCTGTTTTTT. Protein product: CASGGTGRGTGELFF.

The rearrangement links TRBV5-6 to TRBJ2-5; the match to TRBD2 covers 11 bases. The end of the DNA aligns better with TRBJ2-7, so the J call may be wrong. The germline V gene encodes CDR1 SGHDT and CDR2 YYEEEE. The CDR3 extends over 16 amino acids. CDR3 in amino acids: CASSLKLAGAGYEQYF. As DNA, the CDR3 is TGTGCCAGCAGCTTGAAACTAGCGGGGGCCGGATACGAGCAGTACTTC.

The CDR3 DNA sequence: TGCGCCAGCAGCTTGGCAGGGGAAAACACTGAAGCTTTCTTT. The encoded protein is CASSLAGENTEAFF. J is TRBJ1-1 and V is TRBV5-1; perhaps TRBD1 as D (6 bases). The CDR3 contains 14 residues. V lost 0 bases and J 2 bases, leaving 8 bases between the germline ends. In germline, CDR1 is SGHRS, CDR2 YFSETQ. The full variable domain, in which reference TRBV5-1 and TRBJ1-1 provide the parts outside the CDR3, is KAGVTQTPRYLIKTRGQQVTLSCSPISGHRSVSWYQQTPGQGLQFLFEYFSETQRNKGNFPGRFSGRQFSNSRSEMNVSTLELGDSALYLCASSLAGENTEAFFGQGTRLTVV.

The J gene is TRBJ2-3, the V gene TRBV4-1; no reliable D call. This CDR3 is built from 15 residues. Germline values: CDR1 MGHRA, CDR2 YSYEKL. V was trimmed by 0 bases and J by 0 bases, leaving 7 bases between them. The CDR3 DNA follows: TGCGCCAGCAGCCAAGAACCAGCGAGCACAGATACGCAGTATTTT. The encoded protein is CASSQEPASTDTQYF.

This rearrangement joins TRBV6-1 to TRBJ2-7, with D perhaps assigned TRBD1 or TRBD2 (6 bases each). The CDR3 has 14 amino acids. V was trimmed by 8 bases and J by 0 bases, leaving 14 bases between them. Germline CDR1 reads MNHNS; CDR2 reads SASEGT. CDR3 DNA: TGTGCCAGCCGGGAGACAGGCGGCTCCTACGAGCAGTACTTC. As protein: CASRETGGSYEQYF.

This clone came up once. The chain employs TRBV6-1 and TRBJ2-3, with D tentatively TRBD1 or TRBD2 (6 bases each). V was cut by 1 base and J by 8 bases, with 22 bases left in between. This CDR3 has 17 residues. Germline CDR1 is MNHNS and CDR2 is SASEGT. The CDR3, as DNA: TGTGCCAGCAGTGAAGACTTCAGGGGATACACGGGAGCTACGCAGTATTTT. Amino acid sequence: CASSEDFRGYTGATQYF.

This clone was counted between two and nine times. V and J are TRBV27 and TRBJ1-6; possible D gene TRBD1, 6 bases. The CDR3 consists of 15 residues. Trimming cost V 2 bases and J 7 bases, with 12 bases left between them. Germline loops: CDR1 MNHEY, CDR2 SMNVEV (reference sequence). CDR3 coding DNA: TGTGCCAGCAGTTTAAATGGGCAGGGGAATTCACCCCTCCACTTT. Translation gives CASSLNGQGNSPLHF.

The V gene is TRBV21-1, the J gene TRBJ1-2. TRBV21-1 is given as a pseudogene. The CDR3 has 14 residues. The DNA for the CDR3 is TGTGCCAGCAGCAAAGAATCGGCTGCCTATGGCTACACCTTC. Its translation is CASSKESAAYGYTF.

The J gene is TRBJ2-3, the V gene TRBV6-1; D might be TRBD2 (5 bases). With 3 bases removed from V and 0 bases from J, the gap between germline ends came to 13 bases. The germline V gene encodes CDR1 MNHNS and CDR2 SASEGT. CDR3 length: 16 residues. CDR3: CASSEQAAVSTDTQYF. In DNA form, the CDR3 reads TGTGCCAGCAGTGAGCAAGCGGCGGTAAGCACAGATACGCAGTATTTT.

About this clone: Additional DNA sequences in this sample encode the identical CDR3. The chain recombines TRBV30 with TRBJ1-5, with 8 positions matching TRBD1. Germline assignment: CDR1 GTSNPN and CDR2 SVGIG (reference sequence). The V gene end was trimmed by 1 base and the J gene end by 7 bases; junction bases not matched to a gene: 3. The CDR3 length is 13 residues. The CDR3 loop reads CAWSEQGGQPQHF. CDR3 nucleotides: TGTGCCTGGAGTGAACAGGGGGGGCAGCCCCAGCATTTT.

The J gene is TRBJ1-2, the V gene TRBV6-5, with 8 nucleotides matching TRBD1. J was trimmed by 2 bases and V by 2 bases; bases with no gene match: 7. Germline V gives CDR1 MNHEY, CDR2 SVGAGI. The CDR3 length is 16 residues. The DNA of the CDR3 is TGTGCCAGCAGTTACCGTCGGACAGGGCCGAACTATGGCTACACCTTC. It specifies CASSYRRTGPNYGYTF.

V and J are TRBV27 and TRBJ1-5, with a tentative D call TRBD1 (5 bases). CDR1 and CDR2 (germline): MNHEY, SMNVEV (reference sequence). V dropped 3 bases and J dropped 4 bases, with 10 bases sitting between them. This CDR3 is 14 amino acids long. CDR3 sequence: CASSLAGRNQPQHF. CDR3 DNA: TGTGCCAGCAGTTTGGCAGGGCGGAATCAGCCCCAGCATTTT.

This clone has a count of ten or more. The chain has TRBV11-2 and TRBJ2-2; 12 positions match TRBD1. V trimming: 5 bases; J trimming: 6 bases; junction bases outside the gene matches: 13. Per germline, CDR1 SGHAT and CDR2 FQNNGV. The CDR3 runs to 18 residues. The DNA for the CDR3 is TGTGCCAGCAGCACCCGACACCGGGACAGGGGGCGCTCCGGGGAGCTGTTTTTT. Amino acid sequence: CASSTRHRDRGRSGELFF.

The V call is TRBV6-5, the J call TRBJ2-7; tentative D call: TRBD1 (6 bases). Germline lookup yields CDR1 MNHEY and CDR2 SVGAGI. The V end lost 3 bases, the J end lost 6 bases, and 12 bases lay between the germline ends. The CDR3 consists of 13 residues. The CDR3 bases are TGTGCCAGCAGTTATACAGGGTCTACCGAGCAGTACTTC. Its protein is CASSYTGSTEQYF.

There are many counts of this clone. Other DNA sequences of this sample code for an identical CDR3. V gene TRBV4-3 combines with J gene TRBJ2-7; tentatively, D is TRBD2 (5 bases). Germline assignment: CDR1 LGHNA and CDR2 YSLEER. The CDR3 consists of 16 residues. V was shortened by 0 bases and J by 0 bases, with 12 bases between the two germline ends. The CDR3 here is CASSQEWTFSSYEQYF. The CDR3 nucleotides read TGCGCCAGCAGCCAAGAGTGGACTTTCAGCTCCTACGAGCAGTACTTC.